The sequence of this TCR beta chain was determined in a study of blood T cell repertoires in COVID-19. The CDR3 totals 16 residues. With 4 bases clipped from V and 6 bases from J, the junction kept 8 bases outside the gene matches. CDR1 is SGHTA and CDR2 is FQGTGA in the germline V gene. Sequencing used immunoSEQ multiplex PCR; TCRdb keeps in-frame clones, though not all of them. The sample records 130,000 to 150,000 clones, over 70% being singletons. Sequences were obtained from peripheral blood. The chain is built from TRBV7-3 and TRBJ2-1; 11 nucleotides match TRBD1. This clonotype was obtained from a man aged 50 or older with active or convalescent COVID-19. The CDR3 protein is CASSSLGTGGANEQFF. CDR3 DNA sequence: TGTGCCAGCAGCTCGCTCGGGACAGGGGGGGCCAATGAGCAGTTCTTC. The whole variable domain, remainder taken from reference TRBV7-3 and TRBJ2-1, is GAGVSQTPSNKVTEKGKYVELRCDPISGHTALYWYRQSLGQGPEFLIYFQGTGAADDSGLPNDRFFAVRPEGSVSTLKIQRTERGDSAVYLCASSSLGTGGANEQFFGPGTRLTVL.